Below are 28 T cell receptor beta chains sequenced from a single sample in a study of shared clonotypes between healthy human individuals. Using immunoSEQ multiplex PCR, the repertoire was profiled, and TCRdb retains in-frame clones only, with some absent. Among approximately 840,000 clones, just over 95% were seen once, and the ten largest hold around 0.21%. Terminally differentiated effector memory CD45RA+ cells were excluded from the naive CD8 cells, which were CD45RO-negative and positively selected for CCR7. Sequencing was performed on naive CD8+ T cells sorted from blood. These receptors originate from a man younger than 45 in good health.

The V gene is TRBV29-1, the J gene TRBJ2-1; maybe TRBD1 (6 bases). V lost 7 bases and J 8 bases, leaving 12 bases between the germline ends. Germline loops: CDR1 SQVTM, CDR2 ANQGSEA. This CDR3 spans 11 amino acids. Here the CDR3 reads CSGDRWDEQFF. The CDR3 DNA reads as TGCAGCGGCGACAGGTGGGATGAGCAGTTCTTC.

The J gene is TRBJ2-2, the V gene TRBV5-1, with D possibly being TRBD1 (5 bases). This CDR3 region has 13 residues. V shed 5 bases and J shed 0 bases, with 5 bases lying between them. Germline-derived CDR1 and CDR2 are SGHRS and YFSETQ. The CDR3 sequence: CASRDTNTGELFF. CDR3 bases: TGCGCCAGCAGGGACACGAACACCGGGGAGCTGTTTTTT.

Remarks on this clone: Distinct nucleotide sequences in the sample also encode this CDR3. This chain joins TRBV6-5 and TRBJ2-7; perhaps D is TRBD1 or TRBD2 (5 bases each). Germline V CDR1 and CDR2: MNHEY, SVGAGI. V was trimmed by 2 bases and J by 4 bases, leaving 12 bases between them. The CDR3 is 14 amino acids. The CDR3 DNA sequence: TGTGCCAGCAGTTACGGGACCCTAGGTTACGAGCAGTACTTC. It codes for CASSYGTLGYEQYF.

The rearrangement links TRBV28 to TRBJ2-3, with D tentatively TRBD2 (6 bases). The V and J ends lost 3 bases and 4 bases respectively, with 26 bases between them. This CDR3 is built from 19 residues. Germline values: CDR1 MDHEN, CDR2 SYDVKM. CDR3: CASSFPGGVGGIVADTQYF. CDR3 bases: TGTGCCAGCAGTTTTCCAGGCGGGGTGGGGGGAATTGTTGCAGATACGCAGTATTTT.

This rearrangement joins TRBV7-9 to TRBJ2-2, with D hard to call. This CDR3 region has 12 residues. CDR1 and CDR2 (germline): SEHNR, FQNEAQ (reference sequence). Trimming took off 10 bases at V and 1 base at J, with 7 bases between the two ends. CDR3 loop: CATLGNTGELFF. The CDR3 DNA sequence: TGTGCCACCCTAGGGAACACCGGGGAGCTGTTTTTT.

This sequence joins TRBV5-4 and TRBJ2-7, with no clear D. V gave up 0 bases and J gave up 1 base, with 8 bases separating them. Germline CDR1 and CDR2: SGHNT and YYREEE (reference sequence). The CDR3 length is 14 residues. CDR3 in amino acids: CASSLELGSYEQYF. CDR3 sequence (DNA): TGTGCCAGCAGCTTGGAATTAGGTTCCTACGAGCAGTACTTC.

The V call is TRBV29-1, the J call TRBJ2-3; unclear D gene. Germline V CDR1 and CDR2: SQVTM, ANQGSEA. Between the trimmed V and J ends, which lost 1 base and 0 bases, there was a span of 14 bases. The CDR3 contains 16 residues. The CDR3 DNA reads as TGCAGCGTTGAAGCGGTTCAAGCCCAGAGCACAGATACGCAGTATTTT. Protein product: CSVEAVQAQSTDTQYF.

The genes are TRBV7-9 and TRBJ2-3; D is possibly TRBD2 (7 bases). The CDR3 totals 16 residues. V gave up 7 bases and J gave up 4 bases, with 21 bases separating them. Germline-derived CDR1 and CDR2 are SEHNR and FQNEAQ (reference sequence). The CDR3 DNA reads as TGTGCCAGCACCGGCGGGGGCGTGACTAGCCCAGATACGCAGTATTTT. Translating gives CASTGGGVTSPDTQYF. Combining the CDR3 with reference TRBV7-9 and TRBJ2-3 gives the whole variable domain DTGVSQNPRHKITKRGQNVTFRCDPISEHNRLYWYRQTLGQGPEFLTYFQNEAQLEKSRLLSDRFSAERPKGSFSTLEIQRTEQGDSAMYLCASTGGGVTSPDTQYFGPGTRLTVL.

The chain joins TRBV9 to TRBJ1-5; D is unresolved. The CDR3 totals 14 residues. Germline CDR1 and CDR2: SGDLS and YYNGEE. V was cut by 3 bases and J by 7 bases, with 14 bases left in between. Written as DNA, the CDR3 is TGTGCCAGCAGCGATGGGCGGCCAACCCAGCCCCAGCATTTT. This gives the protein CASSDGRPTQPQHF.

This sequence joins TRBV29-1 and TRBJ2-7; TRBD1 agrees at 8 bases. The CDR3 extends over 15 amino acids. With 7 bases clipped from V and 2 bases from J, the junction kept 13 bases outside the gene matches. Germline V gene sequence: CDR1 SQVTM, CDR2 ANQGSEA. The CDR3, as DNA: TGCAGCGCCGCGAGAACCACAGGGGGTACCTACGAGCAGTACTTC. It codes for CSAARTTGGTYEQYF.

The chain carries TRBV7-8 and TRBJ1-5; no clear D gene. There are 13 residues in the CDR3. V lost 2 bases, J lost 7 bases, and 9 bases lay in between. The germline CDR1 and CDR2 sequences are SGHVS and FQNEAQ. The CDR3 DNA reads as TGTGCCAGCAGCTTAAGTAGAGGACAGCCCCAGCATTTT. Its translation is CASSLSRGQPQHF.

The rearrangement uses TRBV5-1 and TRBJ2-7; 12 bases map to TRBD1. The CDR3 is made up of 16 amino acids. Trimming removed 6 bases from V and 6 bases from J; junction bases left unmatched: 13. The germline V gene has CDR1 SGHRS and CDR2 YFSETQ. This chain's CDR3 is CASTPTTGTGGFEQYF. The CDR3 DNA sequence: TGCGCCAGCACTCCCACTACCGGGACAGGGGGCTTCGAGCAGTACTTC.

The CDR3: CASSRGDEQYF. DNA for the CDR3: TGTGCCAGCAGCAGGGGAGACGAGCAGTACTTC. This chain links TRBV28 with TRBJ2-7; tentative D call: TRBD1 (6 bases). V lost 6 bases and J 5 bases, leaving 8 bases between the germline ends. Germline CDR1 MDHEN, CDR2 SYDVKM. The CDR3 is 11 residues long.

A single count supports this clone. The chain employs TRBV7-9 and TRBJ2-3; maybe TRBD2 (6 bases). Trimming removed 5 bases at V and 3 bases at J, with 18 bases between. CDR3 size: 16 residues. CDR1 SEHNR and CDR2 FQNEAQ come from the germline V gene (reference sequence). DNA of the CDR3: TGTGCCAGCAGCCTTCCGGGGGTTGGTGTGACAGATACGCAGTATTTT. Protein sequence: CASSLPGVGVTDTQYF.

The chain links TRBV18 to TRBJ2-1; TRBD2 matches at 7 bases. Germline V CDR1 and CDR2: KGHSH, LQKENI. The CDR3 is 17 residues long. V lost 2 bases to trimming and J lost 3 bases; unmatched junction nucleotides: 10. In DNA form, the CDR3 reads TGTGCCAGCTCACCATCGGCGGGAGTCCCCCACTACAATGAGCAGTTCTTC. Translation gives CASSPSAGVPHYNEQFF.

This clone was seen just once. This sequence joins TRBV2 and TRBJ2-7; D is unresolved. Germline V lookup: CDR1 SNHLY, CDR2 FYNNEI. This CDR3 spans 15 amino acids. The germline V and J ends were trimmed by 1 base and 0 bases, with 10 bases remaining between them. CDR3 nucleotides: TGTGCCAGCAGTGAAGTCGCTGACCTCTCCTACGAGCAGTACTTC. It translates to CASSEVADLSYEQYF.

The chain recombines TRBV29-1 with TRBJ2-2; 11 bases fit TRBD2. Germline V gives CDR1 SQVTM, CDR2 ANQGSEA. CDR3 length: 18 residues. V shed 3 bases and J 7 bases; nucleotides not matched to a gene: 16. The CDR3 DNA follows: TGCAGCGTTGAGGATCAGACTAGCGGGACCGCCGAGGGCGGGGAGCTGTTTTTT. This encodes CSVEDQTSGTAEGGELFF.

The V call is TRBV4-3, the J call TRBJ2-1, with TRBD2 as a possible D gene (5 bases). Germline loops: CDR1 LGHNA, CDR2 YSLEER. Trimming left V 3 bases short and J 12 bases short, with 15 bases between. CDR3 length equals 13 residues. CDR3 sequence: CASSQTNRPGQFF. CDR3 in DNA: TGCGCCAGCAGCCAGACTAATAGGCCCGGGCAGTTCTTC.

The V and J genes are TRBV29-1 and TRBJ2-7, with TRBD1 identical over 9 bases. The ends lost 6 bases at V and 1 base at J; junction bases unmatched: 7. The length of the CDR3 is 14 residues. From germline, CDR1 is SQVTM and CDR2 ANQGSEA. Here the CDR3 reads CSVGGTGFSYEQYF. The CDR3 DNA sequence: TGCAGCGTCGGAGGGACAGGGTTTTCCTACGAGCAGTACTTC.

The rearrangement links TRBV4-3 to TRBJ2-1; 12 nucleotides match TRBD2. Germline-derived CDR1 and CDR2 are LGHNA and YSLEER. This CDR3 spans 19 amino acids. V gave up 0 bases and J gave up 3 bases; unmatched junction bases: 9. CDR3 amino acids: CASSQDRASGRAGYNEQFF. DNA for the CDR3: TGCGCCAGCAGCCAAGATAGGGCTAGCGGGAGGGCCGGCTACAATGAGCAGTTCTTC.

This clone came up a few times. This chain uses TRBV7-9 with TRBJ1-2; D call uncertain. Germline-derived CDR1 and CDR2 are SEHNR and FQNEAQ (reference sequence). CDR3 length: 16 amino acids. V lost 5 bases and J lost 4, with 20 bases in between. CDR3 protein: CASSPVRSGSGYGYTF. In nucleotides, the CDR3 is TGTGCCAGCAGCCCCGTTCGATCCGGTTCAGGCTATGGCTACACCTTC.

The CDR3 DNA is TGTGCCAGCAGCTTAGTGGAGTGGGGAGATACGCAGTATTTT. This gives the protein CASSLVEWGDTQYF. This chain joins TRBV7-8 and TRBJ2-3, with no clear D. The CDR3 runs to 14 residues. Deletions cut 1 base from V and 5 bases from J, with 10 bases between. The germline gives CDR1 SGHVS, CDR2 FQNEAQ.

The chain has TRBV28 and TRBJ2-3; 7 bases match TRBD1. Germline V CDR1 and CDR2: MDHEN, SYDVKM. CDR3 length: 13 residues. V shed 5 bases and J 4 bases; nucleotides not matched to a gene: 3. In DNA form, the CDR3 reads TGTGCCAGCAGTCACAGGGGTGCAGATACGCAGTATTTT. Translation gives CASSHRGADTQYF.

CDR3 loop: CASTVLAGGSYEQYF. The DNA of the CDR3 is TGCGCCAGCACCGTACTAGCGGGAGGCTCCTACGAGCAGTACTTC. The chain links TRBV4-1 to TRBJ2-7; 12 nucleotides align to TRBD2. The ends lost 7 bases at V and 0 bases at J; junction bases unmatched: 4. The CDR3 has 15 residues. Germline V CDR1 and CDR2: MGHRA, YSYEKL.

This chain joins TRBV4-1 and TRBJ2-7, with no clear D. From germline, CDR1 is MGHRA and CDR2 YSYEKL. Trimming removed 0 bases from V and 2 bases from J, with 11 bases in between. The CDR3 contains 15 residues. The CDR3 reads CASSQEGQAPYEQYF. DNA of the CDR3: TGCGCCAGCAGCCAAGAAGGGCAGGCCCCCTACGAGCAGTACTTC.

V gene TRBV7-9 combines with J gene TRBJ2-1; no clear D. The germline V and J ends were trimmed by 5 bases and 8 bases, with 7 bases remaining between them. The germline V gene has CDR1 SEHNR and CDR2 FQNEAQ (reference sequence). CDR3 length equals 11 residues. DNA of the CDR3: TGTGCCAGCAGCCCGTACGATGAGCAGTTCTTC. This gives the protein CASSPYDEQFF. Full variable domain (rest looked up from reference TRBV7-9 and TRBJ2-1): DTGVSQNPRHKITKRGQNVTFRCDPISEHNRLYWYRQTLGQGPEFLTYFQNEAQLEKSRLLSDRFSAERPKGSFSTLEIQRTEQGDSAMYLCASSPYDEQFFGPGTRLTVL.

This chain links TRBV19 with TRBJ2-7; D not certain. Between the trimmed V and J ends, which lost 7 bases and 6 bases, there was a span of 16 bases. The CDR3 runs to 13 residues. From germline, CDR1 is LNHDA and CDR2 SQIVND (reference sequence). The CDR3 loop is CASTAVYAGEQYF. DNA for the CDR3: TGTGCCAGTACCGCGGTATACGCAGGCGAGCAGTACTTC.

The gene calls are TRBV7-9 and TRBJ2-3, with D possibly matching TRBD2 (6 bases). The CDR3 runs to 14 residues. Trimming shortened V by 4 bases and J by 4 bases, and 12 bases separated the two germline ends. The germline CDR1 and CDR2 sequences are SEHNR and FQNEAQ (reference sequence). CDR3 region: CASSWAGGSDTQYF. The CDR3 DNA reads as TGTGCCAGCAGCTGGGCCGGGGGATCAGATACGCAGTATTTT.